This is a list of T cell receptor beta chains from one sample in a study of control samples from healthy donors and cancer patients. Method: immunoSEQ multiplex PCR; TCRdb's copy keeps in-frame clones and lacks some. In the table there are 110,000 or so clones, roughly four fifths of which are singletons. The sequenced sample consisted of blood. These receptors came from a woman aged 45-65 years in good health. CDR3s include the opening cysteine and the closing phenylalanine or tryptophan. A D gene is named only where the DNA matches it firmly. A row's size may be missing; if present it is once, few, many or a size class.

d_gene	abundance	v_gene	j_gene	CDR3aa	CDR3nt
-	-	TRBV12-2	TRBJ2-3	CASRRTGGGTDTQYF	TGTGCAAGTCGTCGGACAGGGGGTGGCACAGATACGCAGTATTTT
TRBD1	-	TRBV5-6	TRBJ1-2	CASSLGTGSTYGYTF	TGTGCCAGCAGCCTCGGGACAGGGTCTACCTATGGCTACACCTTC
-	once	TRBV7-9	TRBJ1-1	CASRRTSGKPNTEAFF	TGTGCCAGCAGACGAACTTCCGGAAAACCGAACACTGAAGCTTTCTTT
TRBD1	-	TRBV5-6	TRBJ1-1	CASSLGTGEGEAFF	TGTGCCAGCAGCTTGGGGACAGGGGAGGGTGAAGCTTTCTTT
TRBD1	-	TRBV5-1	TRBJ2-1	CASSLTGTDYNEQFF	TGCGCCAGCAGCTTAACCGGGACAGATTACAATGAGCAGTTCTTC
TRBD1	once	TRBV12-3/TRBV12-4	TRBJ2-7	CASTGDRTYEQYF	TGTGCCAGCACCGGGGACAGAACCTACGAGCAGTACTTC
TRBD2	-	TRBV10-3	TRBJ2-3	CAITDGRSTDTQYF	TGTGCCATCACGGACGGGAGGTCCACAGATACGCAGTATTTT
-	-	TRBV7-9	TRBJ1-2	CASSLAGALDYGYTF	TGTGCCAGCAGCTTAGCCGGTGCTCTAGACTATGGCTACACCTTC
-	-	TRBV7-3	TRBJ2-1	CASSFSGRSNEQFF	TGTGCCAGCAGCTTTAGTGGGAGGTCGAATGAGCAGTTCTTC
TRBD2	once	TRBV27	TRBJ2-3	CASSSISGTSGGWGPDTQYF	TGTGCCAGCAGTTCTATCTCCGGGACTAGCGGGGGTTGGGGCCCAGATACGCAGTATTTT
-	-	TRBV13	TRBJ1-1	CASSEGRENTEAFF	TGTGCCAGCAGCGAGGGTCGGGAGAACACTGAAGCTTTCTTT
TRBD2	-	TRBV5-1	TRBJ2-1	CASSLAPSGPYNEQFF	TGCGCCAGCAGCTTGGCTCCTAGCGGACCCTACAATGAGCAGTTCTTC
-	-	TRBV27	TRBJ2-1	CASSLSTSGGEQFF	TGTGCCAGCAGTTTATCGACCTCCGGGGGCGAGCAGTTCTTC
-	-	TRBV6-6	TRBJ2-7	CASSWATGRGNEQYF	TGTGCCAGCAGTTGGGCGACAGGCCGGGGGAACGAGCAGTACTTC
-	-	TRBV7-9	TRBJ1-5	CASSLAGDSNQPQHF	TGTGCCAGCAGCTTAGCAGGGGATAGCAATCAGCCCCAGCATTTT
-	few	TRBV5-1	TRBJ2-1	CASSLLPGQGSYNEQFF	TGCGCCAGCAGCTTGTTACCCGGGCAGGGGTCCTACAATGAGCAGTTCTTC
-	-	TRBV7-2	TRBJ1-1	CASSLGRKNTEAFF	TGTGCCAGCAGCTTGGGGCGGAAGAACACTGAAGCTTTCTTT
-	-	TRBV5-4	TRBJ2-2	CASSLGQNTGELFF	TGTGCCAGCAGCCTGGGACAGAACACCGGGGAGCTGTTTTTT
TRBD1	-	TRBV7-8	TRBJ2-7	CASSYRDRGYEQYF	TGTGCCAGCAGCTACCGGGACAGGGGCTACGAGCAGTACTTC
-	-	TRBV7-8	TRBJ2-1	CASSTQGYEQFF	TGTGCCAGCAGCACACAGGGCTATGAGCAGTTCTTC
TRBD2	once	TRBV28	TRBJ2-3	CASSRTSGGVDTQYF	TGTGCCAGCAGCCGAACTAGCGGGGGGGTAGATACGCAGTATTTT
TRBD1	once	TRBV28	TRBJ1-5	CASRAQGSAQPQHF	TGTGCCAGCAGGGCACAGGGGAGCGCTCAGCCCCAGCATTTT
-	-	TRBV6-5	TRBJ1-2	CASSYSNNPRGYTF	TGTGCCAGCAGTTACTCGAATAATCCTCGTGGCTACACCTTC
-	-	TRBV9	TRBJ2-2	CASSVLAKTGELFF	TGTGCCAGCAGCGTACTGGCCAAAACCGGGGAGCTGTTTTTT
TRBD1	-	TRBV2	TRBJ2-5	CASSRDRGLEETQYF	TGTGCCAGCAGCCGGGACAGGGGGCTAGAAGAGACCCAGTACTTC
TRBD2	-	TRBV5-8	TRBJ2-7	CASSAGGGLYEQYF	TGTGCCAGCAGCGCGGGGGGGGGCCTCTACGAGCAGTACTTC
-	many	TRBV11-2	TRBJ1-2	CASSLVSGANYGYTF	TGTGCCAGCAGCTTAGTTTCGGGAGCTAACTATGGCTACACCTTC
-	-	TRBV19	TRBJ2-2	CASTPVGPSYSTTGELFF	TGTGCCAGTACCCCTGTGGGACCCTCATACTCGACCACCGGGGAGCTGTTTTTT
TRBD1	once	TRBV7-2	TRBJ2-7	CASSVTGTGAYEQYF	TGTGCCAGCAGCGTAACCGGGACAGGGGCCTACGAGCAGTACTTC
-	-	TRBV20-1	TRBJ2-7	CSARDGERQYF	TGCAGTGCTAGAGATGGAGAGCGGCAGTACTTC
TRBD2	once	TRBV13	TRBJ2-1	CASSPPGGRQFF	TGTGCCAGCAGCCCACCGGGAGGTAGACAGTTCTTC
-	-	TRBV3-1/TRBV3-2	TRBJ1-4	CASSHSDYEKLFF	TGTGCCAGCAGCCATTCAGACTATGAAAAACTGTTTTTT
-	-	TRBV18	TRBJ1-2	CASSPPNSLYGYTF	TGTGCCAGCTCACCACCCAATTCGCTCTATGGCTACACCTTC
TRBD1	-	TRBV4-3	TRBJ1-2	CASSQDRVGGAYGYTF	TGCGCCAGCAGCCAAGATCGAGTAGGGGGCGCCTATGGCTACACCTTC
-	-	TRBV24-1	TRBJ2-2	CATSDHGGTGELFF	TGTGCCACCAGTGATCACGGGGGCACCGGGGAGCTGTTTTTT
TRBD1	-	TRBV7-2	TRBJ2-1	CASSPIRGQGSEQFF	TGTGCCAGCAGCCCCATACGGGGACAGGGATCTGAGCAGTTCTTC
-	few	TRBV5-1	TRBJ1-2	CASSLDTYGYTF	TGCGCCAGCAGCCTGGACACCTATGGCTACACCTTC
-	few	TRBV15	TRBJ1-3	CATSRDTVLSGNTIYF	TGTGCCACCAGCAGAGATACTGTTCTCTCTGGAAACACCATATATTTT
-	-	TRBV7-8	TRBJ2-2	CASSQRAGLSGELFF	TGTGCCAGCAGCCAACGCGCCGGCTTGTCCGGGGAGCTGTTTTTT
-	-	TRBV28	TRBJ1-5	CASSSRLSGQPQHF	TGTGCCAGCAGTTCTCGTTTGTCCGGGCAGCCCCAGCATTTT
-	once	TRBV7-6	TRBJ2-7	CASSLEVDYSYEQYF	TGTGCCAGCAGCTTAGAGGTGGATTACTCCTACGAGCAGTACTTC
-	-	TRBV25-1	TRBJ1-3	CASRPTSNTIYF	TGTGCCAGCAGGCCTACATCGAACACCATATATTTT
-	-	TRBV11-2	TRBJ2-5	CASSLVAGETQYF	TGTGCCAGCAGCTTAGTGGCTGGGGAGACCCAGTACTTC
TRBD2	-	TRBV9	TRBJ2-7	CASSRGGSRTTYEQYF	TGTGCCAGCAGCCGGGGGGGTAGCCGAACTACCTACGAGCAGTACTTC